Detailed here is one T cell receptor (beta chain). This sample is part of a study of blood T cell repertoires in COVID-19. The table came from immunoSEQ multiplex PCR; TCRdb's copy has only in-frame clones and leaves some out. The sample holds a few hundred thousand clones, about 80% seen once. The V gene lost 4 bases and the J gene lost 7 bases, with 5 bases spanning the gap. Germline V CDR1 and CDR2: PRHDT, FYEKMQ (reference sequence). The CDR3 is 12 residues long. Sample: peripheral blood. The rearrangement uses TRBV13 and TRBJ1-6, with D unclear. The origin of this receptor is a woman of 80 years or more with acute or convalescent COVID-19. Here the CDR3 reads CASSSVNSPLHF. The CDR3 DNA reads TGTGCCAGCAGCTCGGTCAATTCACCCCTCCACTTT.